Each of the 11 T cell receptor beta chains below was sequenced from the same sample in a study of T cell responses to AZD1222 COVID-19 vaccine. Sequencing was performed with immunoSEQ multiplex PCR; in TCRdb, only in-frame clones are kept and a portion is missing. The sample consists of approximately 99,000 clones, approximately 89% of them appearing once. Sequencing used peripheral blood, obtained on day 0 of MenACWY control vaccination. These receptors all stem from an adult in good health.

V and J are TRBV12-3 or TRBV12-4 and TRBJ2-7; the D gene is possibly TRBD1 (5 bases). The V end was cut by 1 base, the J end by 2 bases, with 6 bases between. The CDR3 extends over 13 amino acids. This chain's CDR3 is CASSLGQTYEQYF. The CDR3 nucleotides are TGTGCCAGCAGTTTAGGACAGACCTACGAGCAGTACTTC.

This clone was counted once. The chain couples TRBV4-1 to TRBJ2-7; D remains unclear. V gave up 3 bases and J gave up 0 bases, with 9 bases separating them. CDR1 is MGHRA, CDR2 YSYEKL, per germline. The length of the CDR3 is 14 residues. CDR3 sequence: CASSQLLDSYEQYF. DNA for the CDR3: TGCGCCAGCAGCCAGTTATTAGACTCCTACGAGCAGTACTTC.

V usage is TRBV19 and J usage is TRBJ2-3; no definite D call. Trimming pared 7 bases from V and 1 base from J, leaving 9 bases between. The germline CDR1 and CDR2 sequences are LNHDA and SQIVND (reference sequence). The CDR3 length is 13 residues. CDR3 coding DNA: TGTGCCAGTACCGAGACGGGCACAGATACGCAGTATTTT. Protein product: CASTETGTDTQYF. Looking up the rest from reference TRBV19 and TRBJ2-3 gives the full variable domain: DGGITQSPKYLFRKEGQNVTLSCEQNLNHDAMYWYRQDPGQGLRLIYYSQIVNDFQKGDIAEGYSVSREKKESFPLTVTSAQKNPTAFYLCASTETGTDTQYFGPGTRLTVL.

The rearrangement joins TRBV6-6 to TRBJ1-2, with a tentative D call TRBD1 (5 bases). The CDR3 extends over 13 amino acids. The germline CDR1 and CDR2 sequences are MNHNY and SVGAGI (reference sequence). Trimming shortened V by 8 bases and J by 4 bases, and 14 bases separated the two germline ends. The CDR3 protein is CASSRAGGYGYTF. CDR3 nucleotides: TGTGCCAGCTCTCGAGCGGGGGGCTATGGCTACACCTTC.

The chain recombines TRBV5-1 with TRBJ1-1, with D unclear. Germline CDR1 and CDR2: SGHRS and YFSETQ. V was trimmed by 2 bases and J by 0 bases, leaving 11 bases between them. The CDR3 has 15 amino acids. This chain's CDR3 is CASSLGQPVNTEAFF. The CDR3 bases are TGCGCCAGCAGCTTAGGCCAGCCAGTGAACACTGAAGCTTTCTTT.

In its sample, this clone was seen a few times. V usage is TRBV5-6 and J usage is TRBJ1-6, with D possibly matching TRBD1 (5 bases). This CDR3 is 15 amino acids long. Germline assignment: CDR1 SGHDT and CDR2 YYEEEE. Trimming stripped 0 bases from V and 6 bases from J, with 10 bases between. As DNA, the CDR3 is TGTGCCAGCAGCTTGGGGACAACCCCTAATTCACCCCTCCACTTT. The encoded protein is CASSLGTTPNSPLHF.

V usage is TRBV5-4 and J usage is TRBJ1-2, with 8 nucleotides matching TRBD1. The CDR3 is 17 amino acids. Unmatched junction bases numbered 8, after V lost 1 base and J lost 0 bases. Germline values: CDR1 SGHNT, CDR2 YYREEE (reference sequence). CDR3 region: CASSLWAGGRTNYGYTF. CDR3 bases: TGTGCCAGCAGCTTGTGGGCAGGGGGCCGTACTAACTATGGCTACACCTTC.

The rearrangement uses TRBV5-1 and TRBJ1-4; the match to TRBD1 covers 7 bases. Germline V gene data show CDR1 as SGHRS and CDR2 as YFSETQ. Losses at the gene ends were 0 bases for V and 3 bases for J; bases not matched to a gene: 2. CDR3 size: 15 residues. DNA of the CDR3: TGCGCCAGCAGCTTGGGGGACAGCTCTAATGAAAAACTGTTTTTT. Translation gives CASSLGDSSNEKLFF.

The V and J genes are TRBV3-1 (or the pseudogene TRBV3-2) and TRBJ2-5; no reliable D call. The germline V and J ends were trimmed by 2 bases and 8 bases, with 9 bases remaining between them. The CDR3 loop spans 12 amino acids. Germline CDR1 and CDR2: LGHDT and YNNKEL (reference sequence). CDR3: CASSQPRQTQYF. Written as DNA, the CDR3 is TGTGCCAGCAGCCAACCCCGGCAAACCCAGTACTTC.

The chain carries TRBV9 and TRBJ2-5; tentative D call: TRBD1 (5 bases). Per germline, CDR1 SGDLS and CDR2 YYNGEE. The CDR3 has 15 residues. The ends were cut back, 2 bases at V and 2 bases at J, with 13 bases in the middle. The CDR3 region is CASSVGRGFQETQYF. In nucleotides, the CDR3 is TGTGCCAGCAGCGTTGGTAGGGGCTTTCAAGAGACCCAGTACTTC.

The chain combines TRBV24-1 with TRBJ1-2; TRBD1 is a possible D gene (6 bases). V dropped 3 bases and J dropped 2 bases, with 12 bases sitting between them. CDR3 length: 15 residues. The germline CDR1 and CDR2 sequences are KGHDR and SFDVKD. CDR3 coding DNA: TGTGCCACCAGTGATCCCTCCACAGGGAACTATGGCTACACCTTC. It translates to CATSDPSTGNYGYTF.